Here is one T cell receptor beta chain with its context. Its antigen is not yet known. No base-level quality is on record; no much larger clone is a single base apart. The source of the sample is a study of persistence of HIV-infected CD4 T cells (dated by TCRdb to about 2020). For the study in its entirety: Participants had been on suppressive ART for a median of 8 years. Cross-participant TCR cluster analysis included roughly 8 participants for CMV and over five participants for Gag. The study isolated CMV- and HIV-1 Gag-responding CD4+ T cells from ART-treated individuals to examine antigen-driven clonal expansion of HIV-1-infected cells. The clonality of all cells in each sorted population was assessed by TCRbeta sequencing, whereas the clonality of infected cells was assessed by proviral sequencing. Peripheral blood samples of up to about 200 mL were collected at multiple time points, except for two participants, who underwent leukapheresis at a single time point.

The immunoSEQ hsTCRB assay version 4 in survey mode was used to sequence TCRbeta repertoires from genomic DNA. For TCRbeta sequencing, genomic DNA was diluted to roughly 10 ng/uL, and up to roughly 1 ug was used per sample. As for the authors' bioinformatics: TCRbeta data were analyzed in ImmunoSeq Analyzer 3.0, with diversity computed on productive nucleotide rearrangements. Using the Immunarch R package, the improved Chao index served to estimate lower-bound TCR diversity and the Gini coefficient served to estimate clonality. Different nucleotide rearrangements encoding the same CDR3beta amino acid sequence were counted as distinct clonotypes. Differential abundance analysis found TCRbeta sequences that were significantly enriched in antigen-responding cells compared with anti-CD3/anti-CD28-activated cells. GLIPH2 grouped TCRs by predicted peptide-MHC specificity, both within each participant and across combined participant data sets. TCRdb provides this immuneACCESS table in a form limited to in-frame rearrangements. Some clones are lacking; in checked studies, under half of them reflect an unresolved V gene, and why the rest are absent is not known. Clone size and the V and J calls come from that table; the DNA yielded D and trimming. In all, the sample holds 10,000 or so clones, and roughly 85% of those were seen once. Roughly 2% of the sample is taken by the ten largest.

Broad study findings and their caveats: Significantly lower TCRbeta richness was observed in CMV- and Gag-responding cells than in anti-CD3/anti-CD28-responding cells, and higher oligoclonality was observed in CMV-responding cells than in CD3/CD28-stimulated and Gag-responding cells. Degenerate expanded CDR3beta sequences were enriched in antigen-responding cells, suggesting convergent selection of CD4+ responses to CMV and Gag. Only a small number of individuals took part in the study, and the range of antigens tested was limited. Bulk TCR analyses could not be limited to the rare CMV-responding cells that actually contained HIV-1 proviruses. A correlation was observed between TCR oligoclonality and proviral oligoclonality within the same sorted populations.

What the treatment or condition label conveys for this sample: suppressive antiretroviral therapy. A pool of overlapping HIV-1 Gag 15-mer peptides was used at 0.8 to 1 ug per peptide per mL for cell stimulation. Responding CD4+ T cells were sorted by upregulation of both CD40 ligand and CD69. Participants were HIV-1-infected adults who started suppressive ART during chronic infection. Participants had undetectable plasma HIV-1 RNA below 50 copies/mL for at least 4 years. To be included, a participant needed positive CMV serology and a CD4+ T cell count above 400 cells/uL. Before stimulation, PBMCs were isolated using density centrifugation and then depleted of CD8+ T cells. Stimulation of CD8-depleted PBMCs was carried out for 15 to 20 hours with anti-CD28/CD49d costimulation, CD40-blocking antibody and enfuvirtide, to prevent new infections. Cell sorting was done on a Beckman Coulter MoFlo Legacy or XDP sorter, and dead cells were excluded with propidium iodide. Genomic DNA was extracted with the QIAamp DNA Mini Kit for samples above one million cells, otherwise with the Quick-DNA Microprep Kit.

This receptor was obtained from an adult woman with HIV who was CMV-seropositive. This material consisted of CD4+ T cells sorted from PBMCs after 18-hour stimulation, taken from a patient who received antiretroviral therapy. This specimen's cell subset or site label, interpreted: CD40L+CD69+ CD4 T cells responding to HIV-1 Gag peptides.

The sequence in DNA is TGTGCCAGCAGTCAAGGCCTTGTTCAAGAGACCCAGTACTTC. Its translation reads: CASSQGLVQETQYF. The chain employs TRBV6-1 and TRBJ2-5; no confident D gene assignment can be made. The germline V gene specifies MNHNS as CDR1 and SASEGT as CDR2. V drops 5 bases and J drops 2 bases, leaving 12 bases in between. Measured from the cysteine to the phenylalanine, the CDR3 is 14 residues long. Only the CDR3 DNA is retained, 42 bases long and in frame from the first base.